These T cell receptor beta chains were read from a single sample in a study of blood T cell repertoires in COVID-19. Data came from immunoSEQ multiplex PCR; TCRdb stores just in-frame clones and leaves some out. The sample consists of hundreds of thousands of clones, 88% of them appearing once. Input material: peripheral blood. Source of these receptors: a woman aged 25 to 39 with acute or convalescent COVID-19. Both conserved end residues are part of each CDR3. The order of the fields is D gene, V gene, clone size, J gene, CDR3 protein, CDR3 DNA. D genes are given only for firm matches. Only part of the rows carry a size: once, few, many, or a class if the clone is expanded.

TRBD2,TRBV9,few,TRBJ2-7,CASSPSGTYEQYF,TGTGCCAGCAGCCCTAGCGGGACCTACGAGCAGTACTTC
NA,TRBV10-2,NA,TRBJ2-1,CASSDPTGSGKSGYNEQFF,TGCGCCAGCAGTGACCCTACGGGGTCTGGGAAGAGCGGATACAATGAGCAGTTCTTC
NA,TRBV2,NA,TRBJ1-2,CASKAEPNYGYTF,TGTGCCAGCAAGGCGGAGCCTAACTATGGCTACACCTTC
NA,TRBV15,NA,TRBJ1-2,CATSRGQIYGYTF,TGTGCCACCAGCAGAGGGCAGATCTATGGCTACACCTTC
NA,TRBV6-5,NA,TRBJ2-7,CASSYVSVQYEQYF,TGTGCCAGCAGTTACGTCTCAGTCCAGTACGAGCAGTACTTC
NA,TRBV5-1,NA,TRBJ2-2,CASSAPSGVDTGELFF,TGCGCCAGCAGCGCCCCTTCCGGAGTAGACACCGGGGAGCTGTTTTTT
TRBD1,TRBV19,NA,TRBJ2-1,CASSIVGTGDEQFF,TGTGCCAGTAGTATAGTTGGGACAGGGGATGAGCAGTTCTTC
TRBD2,TRBV2,NA,TRBJ2-1,CASREGLAGGREQFF,TGTGCCAGCAGGGAGGGACTAGCGGGAGGACGGGAGCAGTTCTTC
NA,TRBV6-5,NA,TRBJ2-7,CASSSRLSYEQYF,TGTGCCAGCAGTTCCAGACTTTCCTACGAGCAGTACTTC
NA,TRBV6-5,NA,TRBJ1-1,CASTLNRVGSEAFF,TGTGCCAGCACCTTGAACAGGGTGGGTTCGGAAGCTTTCTTT